This T cell receptor beta chain derives from a study of blood T cell repertoires in COVID-19. Study in general: Italy, Spain and the United States were the sources of the convalescent and acute COVID-19 samples. T cells, B-cell-depleted T cells, or PBMCs provided the cDNA or gDNA that served as material.

Sequenced by immunoSEQ multiplex PCR; TCRdb stores in-frame clones only, minus some. Of a few hundred thousand clones in the sample, approximately 88% were seen once. Participant age was roughly 18 to 95 years, and participants resided in roughly 24 US areas. Two consecutive negative NP/OP PCR tests, clearance, or resolved symptoms defined Cohort 3 recovery. Sequencing used PBMCs or T cells enriched from blood (not recorded which). This sequence was found in a woman aged 25 to 39 who had recovered from COVID-19.

CDR3 bases: TGTGCCAGCAGTACCACCGGACAAGGTAAAGCCTACGAGCAGTACTTC. Encoded protein: CASSTTGQGKAYEQYF. This chain links TRBV28 with TRBJ2-7; weak D call: TRBD1 (5 bases). The CDR3 sequence is 16 residues long. The V end was cut by 5 bases, the J end by 2 bases, with 19 bases between. Germline V gene lookup returns CDR1 MDHEN and CDR2 SYDVKM.